This TCR beta chain is from a study of blood T cell repertoires in COVID-19. On the study more broadly: Specimens from acute and convalescent COVID-19 originated in the United States, Italy and Spain. The analysed material was cDNA or gDNA that came from T cells, B-cell-depleted T cells, or PBMCs.

One Seattle source followed patients from active infection through their disease course. Original processing notes: Amplification with reference gene primers provided the estimates of nucleated cell counts. The assay was immunoSEQ multiplex PCR, and TCRdb's table has in-frame clones only and misses some. The DNA was the basis for D and trimming; V, J and clone size are from that table. The profile shows 250,000 to 350,000 clones, 85% to 90% of them singletons. The CDR3 covers 13 residues. Germline values: CDR1 SGHVS, CDR2 FQNEAQ. V was shortened by 2 bases and J by 6 bases, with 11 bases between the two germline ends.

The genes are TRBV7-8 and TRBJ2-7, with D possibly being TRBD2 (6 bases). Sequenced material: peripheral blood. This TCR derives from a woman in her thirties with COVID-19, enrolled during active disease. The CDR3 coding sequence is TGTGCCAGCAGCTTATCGTGGGGAGGCGAGCAGTACTTC. Amino acids: CASSLSWGGEQYF.